The 11 T cell receptor beta chains presented below share a single source sample, sequenced in a study of PD-L1 blockade in urothelial cancer. The time point is: pretreatment peripheral blood. The assay was immunoSEQ multiplex PCR, and TCRdb's table has in-frame clones only and misses some. In the table there are tens of thousands of clones, nearly 90% of which are singletons. This material consisted of PBMCs, taken around atezolizumab (anti-PD-L1) treatment. The source is a man between 60 and 75 years old with urothelial cancer.

V is TRBV6-1 and J is TRBJ2-5; D possibly corresponds to TRBD2 (7 bases). CDR1 is MNHNS, CDR2 SASEGT, per germline. The CDR3 length is 14 residues. The V gene lost 6 bases and the J gene lost 5 bases, with 16 bases spanning the gap. CDR3 DNA sequence: TGTGCCAGCAGATCTTGGGGGGGCCAGGAGACCCAGTACTTC. Protein: CASRSWGGQETQYF.

V usage is TRBV7-2 and J usage is TRBJ2-2; 7 nucleotides match TRBD1. The CDR3 spans 16 residues. Germline loops: CDR1 SGHTA, CDR2 FQGNSA. The junction had 3 bases not matched to a gene; V was cut back by 2 bases and J by 0 bases. CDR3 coding DNA: TGTGCCAGCAGCTTATTAGGACAGGCGAACACCGGGGAGCTGTTTTTT. Amino acids: CASSLLGQANTGELFF.

As to this clone: The sample carries other DNA sequences with the same CDR3. The chain recombines TRBV6-5 with TRBJ2-7; 8 bases agree with TRBD2. The germline V gene encodes CDR1 MNHEY and CDR2 SVGAGI. J lost 0 bases, V lost 5 bases, and 3 bases had no gene match. CDR3 length equals 14 residues. CDR3 region: CASSLAGSSYEQYF. The CDR3 DNA reads as TGTGCCAGCAGTCTAGCGGGTAGCTCCTACGAGCAGTACTTC.

The rearrangement uses TRBV9 and TRBJ2-1; TRBD2 matches at 11 bases. CDR3 length: 16 amino acids. The V segment lost 2 bases and the J segment 4 bases; nucleotides outside the gene matches: 5. From germline, CDR1 is SGDLS and CDR2 YYNGEE. The CDR3 here is CASSVLAGGSYNEQFF. As DNA, the CDR3 is TGTGCCAGCAGCGTCCTAGCGGGGGGATCATACAATGAGCAGTTCTTC.

This clone was counted only a few times. The chain employs TRBV6-5 and TRBJ1-2; no clear D. This CDR3 spans 12 amino acids. CDR1 and CDR2 from the germline V gene are MNHEY and SVGAGI. Trimming took off 7 bases at V and 8 bases at J, with 14 bases between the two ends. CDR3 sequence reads: CASTTEGAGYTF. Written as DNA, the CDR3 is TGTGCCAGCACAACAGAAGGTGCAGGCTACACCTTC.

The rearrangement uses TRBV4-3 and TRBJ2-3, with 9 bases matching TRBD2. The CDR3 totals 15 residues. Germline CDR1 and CDR2: LGHNA and YSLEER. The ends lost 4 bases at V and 4 bases at J; junction bases unmatched: 6. The CDR3, as DNA: TGCGCCAGCAGCCGAGGACTAGCGAGCGCAGATACGCAGTATTTT. Protein: CASSRGLASADTQYF.

The rearrangement joins TRBV5-8 to TRBJ1-6; 7 positions match TRBD1. The CDR3 consists of 14 residues. The V segment lost 2 bases and the J segment 8 bases; nucleotides outside the gene matches: 4. Germline CDR1 and CDR2: SGHTS and YDEGEE. CDR3 nucleotide sequence: TGTGCCAGCAGCTTACGGGACAGTTATTCACCCCTCCACTTT. It yields the protein CASSLRDSYSPLHF.

This chain links TRBV7-3 with TRBJ2-1; TRBD1 aligns across 8 bases. The CDR3 is 16 amino acids. Looked up from germline, CDR1 is SGHTA and CDR2 is FQGTGA. V gave up 5 bases and J gave up 8 bases; unmatched junction bases: 14. CDR3 protein: CASSPPAGQVYDEQFF. CDR3 in DNA: TGTGCCAGCAGCCCCCCCGCGGGACAGGTATACGATGAGCAGTTCTTC. Full variable domain (rest looked up from reference TRBV7-3 and TRBJ2-1): GAGVSQTPSNKVTEKGKYVELRCDPISGHTALYWYRQSLGQGPEFLIYFQGTGAADDSGLPNDRFFAVRPEGSVSTLKIQRTERGDSAVYLCASSPPAGQVYDEQFFGPGTRLTVL.

The chain recombines TRBV11-2 with TRBJ2-3; a possible D gene is TRBD2 (5 bases). The CDR3 is made up of 15 amino acids. Trimming took off 4 bases at V and 0 bases at J, with 11 bases between the two ends. The germline gives CDR1 SGHAT, CDR2 FQNNGV. The DNA of the CDR3 is TGTGCCAGCAGCTCCGAGGGATTTAGCACAGATACGCAGTATTTT. Protein sequence: CASSSEGFSTDTQYF.

The chain has TRBV5-6 and TRBJ2-1; a possible D gene is TRBD1 (6 bases). The V gene lost 0 bases and the J gene lost 7 bases, with 17 bases spanning the gap. Per germline, CDR1 SGHDT and CDR2 YYEEEE. The CDR3 sequence is 16 residues long. The CDR3 here is CASSLARDTTGNEQFF. In DNA form, the CDR3 reads TGTGCCAGCAGCTTGGCTAGGGACACTACTGGAAATGAGCAGTTCTTC.

This clone was recorded once. V and J are TRBV5-1 and TRBJ2-1; D unresolved. The V and J ends lost 0 bases and 0 bases respectively, with 7 bases between them. CDR3 length equals 15 residues. Germline V gene sequence: CDR1 SGHRS, CDR2 YFSETQ. CDR3 amino acids: CASSLGESSYNEQFF. The CDR3 DNA is TGCGCCAGCAGCTTGGGAGAGAGCTCCTACAATGAGCAGTTCTTC.